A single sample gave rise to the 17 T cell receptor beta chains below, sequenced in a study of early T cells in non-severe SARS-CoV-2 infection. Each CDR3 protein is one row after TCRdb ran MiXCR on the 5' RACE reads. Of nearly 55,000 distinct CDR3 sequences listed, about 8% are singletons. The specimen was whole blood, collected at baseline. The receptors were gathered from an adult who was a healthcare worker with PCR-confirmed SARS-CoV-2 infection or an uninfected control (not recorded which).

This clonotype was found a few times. The CDR3 DNA is TGTGCCAGCAGCCCCGGACTAGCGGCAGATACGCAGTATTTT. Its protein product is CASSPGLAADTQYF. The rearrangement joins TRBV11-2 to TRBJ2-3; 10 bases map to TRBD2. With V trimmed by 5 bases and J by 4 bases, 3 bases remained unmatched. The CDR3 sequence is 14 residues long. Germline-derived CDR1 and CDR2 are SGHAT and FQNNGV.

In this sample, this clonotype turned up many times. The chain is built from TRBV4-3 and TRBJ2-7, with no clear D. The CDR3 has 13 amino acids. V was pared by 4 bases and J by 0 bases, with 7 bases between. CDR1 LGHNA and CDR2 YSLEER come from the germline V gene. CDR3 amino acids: CASSLNLSYEQYF. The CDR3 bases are TGCGCCAGCAGCCTTAACCTCTCCTACGAGCAGTACTTC.

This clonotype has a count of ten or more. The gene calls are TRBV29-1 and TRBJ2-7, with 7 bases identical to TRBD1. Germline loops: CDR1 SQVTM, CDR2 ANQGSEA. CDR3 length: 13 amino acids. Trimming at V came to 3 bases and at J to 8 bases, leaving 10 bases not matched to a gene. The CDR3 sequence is CSVERGQSGKQYF. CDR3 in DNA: TGCAGCGTTGAGAGGGGACAGTCGGGGAAGCAGTACTTC.

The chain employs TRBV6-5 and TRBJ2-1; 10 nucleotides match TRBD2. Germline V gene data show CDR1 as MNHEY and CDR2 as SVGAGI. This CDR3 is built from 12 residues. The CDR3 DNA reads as TGTGCTAGCGGGGGGAATTACAATGAGCAGTTCTTC. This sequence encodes CASGGNYNEQFF.

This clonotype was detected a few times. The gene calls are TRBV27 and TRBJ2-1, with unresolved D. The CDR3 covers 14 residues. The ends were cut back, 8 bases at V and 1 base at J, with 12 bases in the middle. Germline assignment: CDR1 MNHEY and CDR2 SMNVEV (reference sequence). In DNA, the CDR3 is TGTGCCAGCTACGCCGGAGTATCCTACAATGAGCAGTTCTTC. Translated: CASYAGVSYNEQFF.

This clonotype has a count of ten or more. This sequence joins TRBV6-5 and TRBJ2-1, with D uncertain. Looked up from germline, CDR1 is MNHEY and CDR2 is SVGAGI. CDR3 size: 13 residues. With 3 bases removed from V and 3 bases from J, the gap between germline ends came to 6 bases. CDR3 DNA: TGTGCCAGCAGTTATGCGGTCTACAATGAGCAGTTCTTC. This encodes CASSYAVYNEQFF.

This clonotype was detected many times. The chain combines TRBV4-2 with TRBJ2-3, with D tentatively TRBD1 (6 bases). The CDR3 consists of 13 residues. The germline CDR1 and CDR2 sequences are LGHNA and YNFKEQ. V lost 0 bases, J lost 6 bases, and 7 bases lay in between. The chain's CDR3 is CASSQDQGDTQYF. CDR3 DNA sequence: TGTGCCAGCAGCCAAGATCAGGGGGATACGCAGTATTTT.

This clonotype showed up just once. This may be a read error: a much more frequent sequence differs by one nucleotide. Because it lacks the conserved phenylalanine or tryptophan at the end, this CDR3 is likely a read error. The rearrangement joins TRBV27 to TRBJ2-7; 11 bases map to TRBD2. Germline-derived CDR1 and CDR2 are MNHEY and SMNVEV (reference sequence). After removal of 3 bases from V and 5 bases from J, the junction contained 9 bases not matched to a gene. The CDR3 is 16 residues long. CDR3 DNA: TGTGCCAGCAGTTTTTTTTCTAGCGGGAGGAGCAACGAGCAGTACCTC. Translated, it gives CASSFFSSGRSNEQYL.

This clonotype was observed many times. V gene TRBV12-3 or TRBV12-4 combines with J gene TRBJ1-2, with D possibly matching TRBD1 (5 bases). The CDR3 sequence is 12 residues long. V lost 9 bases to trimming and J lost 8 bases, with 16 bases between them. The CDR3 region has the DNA TGTGCCAGTTCGAAGGGACCGGGGGGCTACACCTTC. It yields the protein CASSKGPGGYTF.

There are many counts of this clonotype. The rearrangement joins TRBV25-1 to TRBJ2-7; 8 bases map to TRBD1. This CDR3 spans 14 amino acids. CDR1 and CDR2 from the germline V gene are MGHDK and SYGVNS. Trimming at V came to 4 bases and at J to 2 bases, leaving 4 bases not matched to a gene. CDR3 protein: CASSVEQGAYEQYF. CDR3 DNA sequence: TGTGCCAGCAGTGTTGAACAGGGGGCCTACGAGCAGTACTTC.

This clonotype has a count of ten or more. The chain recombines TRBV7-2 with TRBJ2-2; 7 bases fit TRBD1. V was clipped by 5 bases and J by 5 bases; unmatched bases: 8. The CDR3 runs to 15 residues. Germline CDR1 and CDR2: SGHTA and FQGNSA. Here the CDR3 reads CASSHETGRTGELFF. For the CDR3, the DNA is TGTGCCAGCAGCCACGAGACAGGGCGGACCGGGGAGCTGTTTTTT.

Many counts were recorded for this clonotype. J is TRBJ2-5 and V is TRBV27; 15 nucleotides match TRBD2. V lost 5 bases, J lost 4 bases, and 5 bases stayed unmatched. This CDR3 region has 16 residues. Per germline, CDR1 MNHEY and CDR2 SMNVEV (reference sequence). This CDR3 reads CASSQGLAGGSETQYF. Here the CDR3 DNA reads TGTGCCAGCAGTCAGGGACTAGCGGGAGGATCAGAGACCCAGTACTTC.

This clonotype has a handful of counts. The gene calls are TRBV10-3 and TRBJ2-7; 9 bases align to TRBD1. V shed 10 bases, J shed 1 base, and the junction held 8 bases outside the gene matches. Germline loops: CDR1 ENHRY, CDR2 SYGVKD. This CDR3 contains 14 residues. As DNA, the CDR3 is TGTGCCACTAACAGGGGGCGAGGTTCCTACGAGCAGTACTTC. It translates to CATNRGRGSYEQYF.

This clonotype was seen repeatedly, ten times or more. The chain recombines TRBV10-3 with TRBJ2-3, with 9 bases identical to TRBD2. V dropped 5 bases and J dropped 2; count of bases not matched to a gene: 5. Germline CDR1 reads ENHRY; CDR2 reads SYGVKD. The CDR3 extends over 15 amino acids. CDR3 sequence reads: CAISKTSGNTDTQYF. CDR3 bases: TGTGCCATCAGTAAGACTAGCGGAAACACAGATACGCAGTATTTT.

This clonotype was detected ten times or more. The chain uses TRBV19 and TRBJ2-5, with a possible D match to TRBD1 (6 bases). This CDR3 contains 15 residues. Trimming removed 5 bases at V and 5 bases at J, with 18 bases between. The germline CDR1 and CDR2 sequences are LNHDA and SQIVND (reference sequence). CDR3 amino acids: CASSALQGNSETQYF. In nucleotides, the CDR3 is TGTGCCAGTAGTGCCCTACAGGGAAATTCGGAGACCCAGTACTTC.

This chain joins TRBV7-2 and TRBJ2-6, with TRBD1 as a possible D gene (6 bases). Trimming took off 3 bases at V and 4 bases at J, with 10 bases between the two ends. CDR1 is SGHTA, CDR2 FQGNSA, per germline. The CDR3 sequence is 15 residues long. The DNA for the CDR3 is TGTGCCAGCAGCTTTTACAGGGCCGGGGCCAACGTCCTGACTTTC. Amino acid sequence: CASSFYRAGANVLTF.

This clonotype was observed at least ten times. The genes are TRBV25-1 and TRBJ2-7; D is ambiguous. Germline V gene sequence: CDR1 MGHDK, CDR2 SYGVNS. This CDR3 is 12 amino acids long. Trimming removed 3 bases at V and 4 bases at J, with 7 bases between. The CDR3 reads CASSDFRYEQYF. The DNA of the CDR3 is TGTGCCAGCAGTGATTTTCGGTACGAGCAGTACTTC.